This T cell receptor beta chain was captured by sequencing in a study of cytomegalovirus exposure and HLA in healthy donors. Germline-derived CDR1 and CDR2 are MDHEN and SYDVKM. The junction had 7 bases not matched to a gene; V was cut back by 5 bases and J by 1 base. This CDR3 spans 15 amino acids. The assay was immunoSEQ multiplex PCR, and TCRdb's table has in-frame clones only and misses some. The sample consists of 100,000 to 150,000 clones, about nine tenths of them appearing once. The TCR originated in a man in his late teens or twenties in good health and CMV-seronegative. Input material: PBMCs. The J gene is TRBJ1-1, the V gene TRBV28; 7 bases align to TRBD1. CDR3 sequence: CASSGPGTANTEAFF. CDR3 sequence (DNA): TGTGCCAGCAGTGGACCCGGGACAGCGAACACTGAAGCTTTCTTT.